The present T cell receptor (beta chain) was sequenced within a study of control samples from healthy donors and cancer patients. The germline CDR1 and CDR2 sequences are SNHLY and FYNNEI. The CDR3 has 12 residues. As for this clone: A junction end diverges from the germline sequence, so it may reflect a read error.

Here immunoSEQ multiplex PCR was the method, and the copy in TCRdb shows in-frame clones only, minus some. This sample has about 160,000 clones, with approximately 96% found just once. The clonotype comes from a middle-aged woman in good health. The sample taken for sequencing was blood. The chain employs TRBV2 and TRBJ1-5; 8 nucleotides line up with TRBD1. This CDR3 reads CASSERDRLRFF. CDR3 nucleotide sequence: TGTGCCAGCAGTGAGAGGGACAGGCTACGTTTTTTT.